This T cell receptor beta chain was found in a study of blood T cell repertoires in COVID-19. TCRdb keeps only in-frame clones here, not all; method: immunoSEQ multiplex PCR. Altogether around 120,000 clones are present, about nine tenths being singletons, with the ten largest covering just under 30%. This TCR was sampled from a woman between 65 and 79 years old with acute or convalescent COVID-19. Sequenced sample: peripheral blood.

CDR3 nucleotides: TGTGCCAGCAGCTTAGGCCGACAGACTGAAGCTTTCTTT. It encodes CASSLGRQTEAFF. V is TRBV13 and J is TRBJ1-1; TRBD1 is a possible D gene (5 bases). CDR3 length: 13 amino acids. The ends were cut back, 0 bases at V and 5 bases at J, with 7 bases in the middle. CDR1 and CDR2 (germline): PRHDT, FYEKMQ (reference sequence).